This TCR beta chain was sequenced for a study of graft-versus-host responses after intestinal transplantation. Study results and limitations: Some GvH clones were seen earlier in gut or blood, suggesting intestinal origin.

Points on this clone: As yet, its antigen is unknown.

Germline values: CDR1 SGDLS, CDR2 YYNGEE. This CDR3 has 15 residues. The J segment lost 6 bases and the V segment lost 4 bases, leaving 8 bases of the junction unmatched. The data were produced by immunoSEQ multiplex PCR, yet TCRdb's version contains in-frame clones alone and is incomplete. The repertoire holds some 130,000 clones, with over 85% as singletons. This specimen was unstimulated CD4+ T cells sorted from spleen or lymph node cells, taken before intestinal transplant. This TCR came from a human donor who received an intestinal transplant. The chain has TRBV9 and TRBJ1-2; 11 positions agree with TRBD1. The CDR3 DNA reads TGTGCCAGCAGCCCAGGACAGGGGGCAGTCGATGGCTACACCTTC. Amino acids: CASSPGQGAVDGYTF.